Sequencing of this T cell receptor beta chain was carried out in a study of CD8 T cells in Susac syndrome. Study context: Each patient with Susac syndrome, at the time of blood draw, was therapy-naive, on corticosteroids, or on intravenous immunoglobulin alone.

Random hexamers were used to reverse transcribe the RNA input (roughly 0.5 to 1 ug). Each CDR3 protein is one row after TCRdb ran MiXCR on the immunoSEQ multiplex PCR reads. This table holds over 100,000 distinct CDR3 sequences, approximately 96% found once. CD8+ and CD4+ T cells from blood underwent TCR beta sequencing. FACS enriched CD8+ TEMRA cells, while bulk CD8+ and CD4+ were negatively isolated. Findings of the study overall: The CD4+ T cell repertoires in Susac syndrome were not clonally expanded.

Concerning this clonotype itself: Its antigen is not identified.

The germline gives CDR1 SGHRS, CDR2 YFSETQ. The CDR3 sequence is 14 residues long. V dropped 4 bases and J dropped 5 bases, with 15 bases sitting between them. The chain joins TRBV5-1 to TRBJ2-5, with D hard to call. The sequence came from a human donor with Susac syndrome. Sequenced: CD4+ T cells from PBMCs. This chain's CDR3 is CASSLTSRSETQYF. The CDR3 nucleotides are TGCGCCAGCAGCCTCACCTCGAGGTCGGAGACCCAGTACTTC.